This T cell receptor (beta chain) was observed in a study of immune characterization of retroperitoneal liposarcoma. The V end was cut by 6 bases, the J end by 3 bases, with 17 bases between. Germline V CDR1 and CDR2: SGHTA, FQGNSA. The CDR3 consists of 16 residues. TCRdb analysed the PCR reads with MiXCR anew, one entry per CDR3 protein. This table has under 13,000 distinct CDR3 sequences, roughly 29% appearing once. The sequence derives from a male donor with retroperitoneal liposarcoma. Sequencing was performed on tumor tissue. The V gene is TRBV7-2, the J gene TRBJ2-2, with D possibly matching TRBD2 (6 bases). Here the CDR3 reads CASSSRWGVDTGELFF. CDR3 bases: TGTGCCAGCAGTTCGCGTTGGGGGGTCGACACCGGGGAGCTGTTTTTT.